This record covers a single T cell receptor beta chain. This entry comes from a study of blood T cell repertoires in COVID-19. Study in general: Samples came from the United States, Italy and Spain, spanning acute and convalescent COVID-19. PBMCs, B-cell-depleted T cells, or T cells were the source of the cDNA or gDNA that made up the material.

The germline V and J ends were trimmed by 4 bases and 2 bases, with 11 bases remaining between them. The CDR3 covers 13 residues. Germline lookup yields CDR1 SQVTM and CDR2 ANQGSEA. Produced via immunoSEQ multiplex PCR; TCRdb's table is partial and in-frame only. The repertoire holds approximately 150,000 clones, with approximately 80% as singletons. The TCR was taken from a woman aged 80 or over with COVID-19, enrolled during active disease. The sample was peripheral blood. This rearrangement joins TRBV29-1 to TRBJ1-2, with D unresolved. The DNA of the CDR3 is TGCAGCGTTGGGGGAGGCAGGAACTATGGCTACACCTTC. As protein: CSVGGGRNYGYTF.